This is a list of T cell receptor beta chains from one sample in a study of high-grade serous ovarian cancer treatment subgroups. Assay used: immunoSEQ multiplex PCR; TCRdb lists only in-frame clones, some missing. The sample comprises 900 to 1,200 clones, roughly two thirds of which are singletons, and roughly 8% rests with the top ten. Sequencing was done on a sample of tumor tissue. Every receptor here comes from a human donor with high-grade serous ovarian cancer. The CDR3 runs from the conserved cysteine through the conserved F or W. Fields, in order: clone size, J gene, D gene, V gene, CDR3 DNA, CDR3 protein. A D gene is named only where the DNA matches it firmly. Size values are once, few and many counts, or a class for expanded clones, and some rows have none.

once | TRBJ1-5 | . | TRBV6-1 | TGTGCCAGCAGTCCTCTTCCGGGGGGCTCTCAGCCCCAGCATTTT | CASSPLPGGSQPQHF
. | TRBJ2-5 | TRBD1 | TRBV13 | TGTGCCAGCAGCTCCGGGACAGGGTGGGCAGAGACCCAGTACTTC | CASSSGTGWAETQYF
. | TRBJ2-3 | TRBD1 | TRBV6-4 | TGTGCCAGCAGTGGGACAGGGGGTTCAGATACGCAGTATTTT | CASSGTGGSDTQYF
. | TRBJ2-2 | . | TRBV6-1 | TGTGCCAGCAGCCCGACAGAAATTCACACCGGGGAGCTGTTTTTT | CASSPTEIHTGELFF
few | TRBJ2-1 | . | TRBV7-9 | TGTGCCAGCGGCATGGATTGGGAGCAGTTCTTC | CASGMDWEQFF
hyperexpanded | TRBJ2-7 | . | TRBV7-9 | TGTGCCAGCAGCCGAACCGGGACTGGGGTACAGCAGTACTTC | CASSRTGTGVQQYF
. | TRBJ1-1 | . | TRBV28 | TGTGCCAGCAGTTTATTGGGGGGGCTGAACACTGAAGCTTTCTTT | CASSLLGGLNTEAFF
. | TRBJ2-5 | . | TRBV6-6 | TGTGCCAGCAGTCGTGTGGGGGCCTTGGAGACCCAGTACTTC | CASSRVGALETQYF
. | TRBJ2-1 | . | TRBV7-6 | TGTGCCAGCAGCTTAGGACAAGGGGATCTCAATGAGCAGTTCTTC | CASSLGQGDLNEQFF
few | TRBJ1-5 | . | TRBV19 | TGTGCCAGTACCCCGACAGGCTATAGCAATCAGCCCCAGCATTTT | CASTPTGYSNQPQHF
. | TRBJ1-6 | . | TRBV30 | TGTGCCTCCCACACCCCCGGGACCGGTTCACCCCTCCACTTT | CASHTPGTGSPLHF
. | TRBJ2-3 | . | TRBV11-3 | TGTGCCAGCAGCGGCCTAGCCGGTACGCAGTATTTT | CASSGLAGTQYF
once | TRBJ1-2 | . | TRBV29-1 | TGCAGCGTGGACCAAGGTGACTATGGCTACACCTTC | CSVDQGDYGYTF
. | TRBJ1-1 | . | TRBV7-2 | TGTGCCAGCAGCCCCCGACAGTGGGGAAAGACTGAAGCTTTCTTT | CASSPRQWGKTEAFF
few | TRBJ2-5 | TRBD1 | TRBV7-6 | TGTGCCAGCAGCCCCCGGGACAGGGTCGGTGAGACCCAGTACTTC | CASSPRDRVGETQYF
. | TRBJ2-7 | . | TRBV5-6 | TGTGCCAGCAGCTTGGTTCTAGAGGCAGGGGAGCAGTACTTC | CASSLVLEAGEQYF
. | TRBJ2-1 | TRBD2 | TRBV2 | TGTGCCAGCTCGGGACTAGCGCTATACAATGAGCAGTTCTTC | CASSGLALYNEQFF
. | TRBJ1-2 | . | TRBV7-6 | TGTGCCAGCAGCCCTACTGGGTCAGGGAAACGCTACACCTTC | CASSPTGSGKRYTF
. | TRBJ1-6 | . | TRBV4-3 | TGCGCCAGCAGCCCCCTTTCAGGAGGGGTTGGCAATTCACCCCTCCACTTT | CASSPLSGGVGNSPLHF
few | TRBJ1-2 | . | TRBV4-3 | TGCGCCAGCAGCCAATACGTCGCTACGGGGGCCCATGGCTACACCTTC | CASSQYVATGAHGYTF
. | TRBJ2-7 | . | TRBV7-3 | TGTGCCAGCAGCCCTCGGGGGAGTTACGAGCAGTACTTC | CASSPRGSYEQYF
few | TRBJ2-2 | . | TRBV7-2 | TGTGCCAGCAGCTTACAGACGGGAGTAACCGGGGAGCTGTTTTTT | CASSLQTGVTGELFF
once | TRBJ1-1 | . | TRBV6-6 | TGTGCCAGCAGTACAATGAACACTGAAGCTTTCTTT | CASSTMNTEAFF
. | TRBJ2-1 | TRBD2 | TRBV6-4 | TGTGCCAGCAGTGAAGGAGCGGGGTCCTACAATGAGCAGTTCTTC | CASSEGAGSYNEQFF
. | TRBJ2-4 | TRBD1 | TRBV28 | TGTGCCAGCAGTTTGACAGGGGGCCTCCGTGGTGGCAAAAACATTCAGTACTTC | CASSLTGGLRGGKNIQYF
few | TRBJ1-2 | . | TRBV11-3 | TGTGCCAGCAGCCTCCCAGGGGTCTATGGCTACACCTTC | CASSLPGVYGYTF
once | TRBJ2-7 | TRBD1 | TRBV5-1 | TGCGCCAGCAACAGAGGCAGGGGGATCGAGCAGTACTTC | CASNRGRGIEQYF
. | TRBJ2-3 | TRBD2 | TRBV6-5 | TGTGCCAGCAGGGGGACTAGCAAAGATACGCAGTATTTT | CASRGTSKDTQYF
. | TRBJ1-1 | TRBD1 | TRBV5-5 | TGTGCCAGCAGCAAGTTCCTACAGGGGGAAGCTTTCTTT | CASSKFLQGEAFF
. | TRBJ2-2 | . | TRBV7-3 | TGTGCCACTCAACCCCCCGCCGGGGAGCTGTTTTTT | CATQPPAGELFF
. | TRBJ1-2 | TRBD1 | TRBV6-5 | TGTGCCAGCAGTTACTTCCAGGGGGATAACTATGGCTACACCTTC | CASSYFQGDNYGYTF
. | TRBJ2-6 | . | TRBV7-2 | TGTGCCAGCAGCTCACGGCCGTCCGGGGCCAACGTCCTGACTTTC | CASSSRPSGANVLTF
few | TRBJ2-2 | . | TRBV11-3 | TGTGCCAGCAGCTTAGAAATCAGGGACCCCCAGAATTCCGGGGAGCTGTTTTTT | CASSLEIRDPQNSGELFF
. | TRBJ1-5 | . | TRBV19 | TGTGCCAGTAGTATTCGTGGTGGCAATCAGCCCCAGCATTTT | CASSIRGGNQPQHF
. | TRBJ1-1 | . | TRBV6-1 | TGTGCCAGCAGCCTTTGGGGAGGGAGAGCTTTCTTT | CASSLWGGRAFF
few | TRBJ1-2 | TRBD1 | TRBV6-5 | TGTGCCAGCAGTTCCTGGGACAGTCCCAACTATGGCTACACCTTC | CASSSWDSPNYGYTF
. | TRBJ2-1 | TRBD2 | TRBV7-6 | TGTGCCAGCAGCTTAGAAGCGGGGGGGTCCTACAATGAGCAGTTCTTC | CASSLEAGGSYNEQFF
. | TRBJ1-6 | . | TRBV5-1 | TGCGCCAGCAGCTTAAATCCAGGGCACAATTCACCCCTCCACTTT | CASSLNPGHNSPLHF
. | TRBJ2-2 | TRBD2 | TRBV4-3 | TGCGCCAGCAGCCCGGGACTAGCGGGGGGGCCCGACACCGGGGAGCTGTTTTTT | CASSPGLAGGPDTGELFF
. | TRBJ2-5 | . | TRBV11-2 | TGTGCCAGCAGCTTACATCAGGGACATCAAATAGAGACCCAGTACTTC | CASSLHQGHQIETQYF
once | TRBJ2-5 | . | TRBV4-3 | TGCGCCAGCAGCCAAGATCCAACCTCGTATAGCGGATCACCTAAAGAGACCCAGTACTTC | CASSQDPTSYSGSPKETQYF
. | TRBJ1-2 | . | TRBV6-6 | TGTGCCAGCAGCTACGGGGGTTGGGCCTCCTATGGCTACACCTTC | CASSYGGWASYGYTF
. | TRBJ2-3 | . | TRBV6-4 | . | CASSVGGGADTRYF
. | TRBJ1-1 | TRBD1 | TRBV18 | TGTGCCAGCTCCTCCGGACAGGGTGGAGCTTTCTTT | CASSSGQGGAFF
. | TRBJ2-5 | TRBD2 | TRBV6-1 | TGTGCCAGCAGTGAAGCTGCGGGGGGGCCAGAGACCCAGTACTTC | CASSEAAGGPETQYF
. | TRBJ2-7 | TRBD1 | TRBV7-9 | TGTGCCAGCAGCGAGACTCAGACAGGGAGTGGCGACGAGCAGTACTTC | CASSETQTGSGDEQYF
. | TRBJ2-3 | . | TRBV29-1 | TGCAGCTCAAGGGGCACAGATACGCAGTATTTT | CSSRGTDTQYF
. | TRBJ2-3 | . | TRBV29-1 | TGCAGCGTTGAAAATCATGGGGATACGCAGTATTTT | CSVENHGDTQYF
. | TRBJ2-7 | TRBD2 | TRBV6-1 | TGTGCTTGTCAATCAGCGGGGGTCGCCTACGAGCAGTACTTC | CACQSAGVAYEQYF
. | TRBJ1-1 | . | TRBV5-5 | TGTGCCAGCAGCAAGTTCCTACGGGGGGAAGCTTTCTTT | CASSKFLRGEAFF
. | TRBJ1-1 | . | TRBV5-1 | TGCGCCAGCAACTTCGTGGGCCGGGCGAACACTGAAGCTTTCTTT | CASNFVGRANTEAFF
few | TRBJ1-2 | . | TRBV2 | TGTGCCAGCAGTCCACTGGGGCGTGGCTACACCTTC | CASSPLGRGYTF
. | TRBJ2-5 | TRBD1 | TRBV7-9 | TGTGCCAGCAGCCGCCCGGGACAGGGGGCGCCGGGGCAAGAGACCCAGTACTTC | CASSRPGQGAPGQETQYF
few | TRBJ1-1 | . | TRBV4-1 | TGCGCCAGCAGCCTACCTTTGGGCAGGGTGAACACTGAAGCTTTCTTT | CASSLPLGRVNTEAFF